Below, one TCR beta chain is given with its context. This sample was included in a study of cytomegalovirus exposure and HLA in healthy donors. This PCR relied on a set of 60 Vbeta primers and 13 Jbeta primers. The method was immunoSEQ multiplex PCR; TCRdb's version includes in-frame clones alone and lacks a portion of them. The profile covers some 130,000 clones, with roughly 72% appearing a single time and about 7.3% taken by the ten largest. Germline trimming cut 3 bases from V and 0 bases from J; bases unmatched to any gene: 8. The CDR3 sequence is 17 residues long. CDR1 and CDR2 (germline): MDHEN, SYDVKM.

The chain carries TRBV28 and TRBJ1-1, with 9 bases aligning to TRBD1. This sequence was found in a male donor in good health and CMV-seronegative. Sequencing used PBMCs. The CDR3 spells CASSLPGTGHLNTEAFF. The DNA for the CDR3 is TGTGCCAGCAGTTTGCCCGGGACAGGGCATTTGAACACTGAAGCTTTCTTT.